This T cell receptor (beta chain) came from a study of blood T cell repertoires in COVID-19. Individuals drawn from under 30 US areas were roughly 18 to 100 years old. Cohorts were assigned according to the clinical history that participants reported. Source study methods: Amplified reference gene primers provided the basis for estimating nucleated cell counts. Repertoires were generated with immunoSEQ multiplex PCR, while TCRdb's copy carries only in-frame clones and drops some. Clone size and the V and J calls come from that table; the DNA yielded D and trimming. The repertoire holds approximately 150,000 clones, approximately 77% seen once, with 18% in the top ten. With V trimmed by 6 bases and J by 2 bases, 6 bases remained unmatched. Per germline, CDR1 SQVTM and CDR2 ANQGSEA. The length of the CDR3 is 15 residues.

The sample taken for sequencing was PBMCs or T cells enriched from blood (not recorded which). The TCR originated in a man aged 55 to 70 who had recovered from COVID-19. The J gene is TRBJ2-2, the V gene TRBV29-1, with 10 bases identical to TRBD2. DNA for the CDR3: TGCAGCGTCGATCTAGCGGGAGCAAACACCGGGGAGCTGTTTTTT. Translating it yields CSVDLAGANTGELFF.